This TCR beta chain comes out of a study of beta chain features in type 1 diabetes. General observations from the study: Healthy donors had naive, central memory and Treg TCRB repertoires that appeared less similar than those seen among patients. Reduced insertions and increased deletions marked VDJ junctions in type 1 diabetes patients.

CD4+ cells of the naive, central memory, regulatory and stem cell-like memory types were sorted via CD45RO/CCR7/CD25/CD127/CD95/CD27. This clone has only a few counts. Its target is not known. Trimming took 5 bases from V and 9 from J, leaving 4 bases between them. Germline V gene sequence: CDR1 MNHGY, CDR2 SVAAGI. The CDR3 runs to 9 residues. cDNA synthesis used the whole RNA isolate, giving expressed TCRB sequences. Measured with immunoSEQ multiplex PCR; TCRdb has only the in-frame clones, and not every one. The sample yields around 250,000 clones, less than 35% seen once. This chain links TRBV6-9 with TRBJ1-1; D is unresolved. Sample: central memory CD4+ T cells from blood. The receptor was derived from a man aged 30 to 45 in good health. Written as DNA, the CDR3 is TGTGCCAGCAGTGCAAAAGCTTTCTTT. Its translation is CASSAKAFF.